A selection of T cell receptor beta chains follows, all from one sample in a study of T-cell reconstitution after alpha-beta-depleted transplantation in children. TCRdb called the PCR reads again in MiXCR, with one record for every CDR3 protein. Here the sample spans about 200,000 distinct CDR3 sequences, approximately 6.9% being singletons. Sequenced here: PBMCs, sampled before TCRalphabeta/CD19-depleted stem cell transplant. All receptors derive from a boy aged 2 to 10 with acute lymphoblastic leukemia, due to receive a stem cell transplant. The conserved cysteine and the conserved F or W are not part of the CDR3 here.

V gene	J gene	CDR3 protein
TRBV28	TRBJ2-7	ASTLQRDRDYEQY
TRBV11-2	TRBJ2-2	ASSTRAGELF
TRBV6-2/TRBV6-3	TRBJ1-6	ASSYWQESPLH
TRBV20-1	TRBJ1-5	SARVGDSSNQPQH
TRBV5-5	TRBJ2-7	ASSLTVETGFDEQY
TRBV7-6	TRBJ2-2	ASSEGYQSGRASGELF
TRBV7-8	TRBJ2-2	ASSRSGTSGGPNTGELF
TRBV28	TRBJ2-1	ASTWGGAAYNEQF
TRBV20-1	TRBJ1-6	SARDSAYNSPLH
TRBV7-2	TRBJ1-2	ASSLGPANYGYT
TRBV7-8	TRBJ2-3	ASSLAGGTALRLEDTQY
TRBV15	TRBJ2-1	ATSRARLADNEQL
TRBV7-2	TRBJ2-1	ASSLLDYNEQF
TRBV7-2	TRBJ2-3	ASSTSGGLSTDTQY
TRBV7-9	TRBJ2-7	ASRQGPEQY
TRBV9	TRBJ2-3	ASSVWEGQGDTQY
TRBV28	TRBJ1-4	ASSFRDRIKKLF
TRBV15	TRBJ2-5	ATSRVFPGTGDLAGGKETQY
TRBV18	TRBJ2-5	ASSPAGGAPEETQY
TRBV11-2	TRBJ1-5	ASSPAREQPQH
TRBV6-2/TRBV6-3	TRBJ2-2	ASNPRGALAWGAGELF
TRBV20-1	TRBJ2-3	SASVGSRNTDTQY
TRBV5-5	TRBJ2-5	ASSLVELAGFFRETQY
TRBV3-1	TRBJ1-2	ASSQGGFGGLYGYT
TRBV29-1	TRBJ2-1	SVTEDSYNEQF
TRBV5-1	TRBJ1-1	ASSFRTGGTEAF
TRBV10-3	TRBJ1-5	AISESAVQPQH
TRBV11-3	TRBJ2-7	ASSLDPVGVEQY
TRBV7-9	TRBJ1-5	ASSLGGFNQPQH
TRBV20-1	TRBJ2-1	GTPGTGVDNEQF
TRBV4-3	TRBJ2-7	ASSQETERDEQY
TRBV7-2	TRBJ2-4	ASSLGLSSKNIQY
TRBV27	TRBJ2-1	ASSPSRAGYHNEQF
TRBV29-1	TRBJ1-1	SVEGSLFAEAF
TRBV29-1	TRBJ2-4	SVSMLVGANIQY
TRBV4-3	TRBJ1-5	ASSQDNVVWQPQH
TRBV7-2	TRBJ2-5	ASSLGSGRGGPQTQY
TRBV4-3	TRBJ2-2	PSSQDRDSLNTGELF
TRBV12-3/TRBV12-4	TRBJ1-2	ASSLDRSRYT
TRBV4-3	TRBJ1-2	ASSQVGQGPSYGYT
TRBV28	TRBJ2-7	ASSRTSSEQY
TRBV7-9	TRBJ2-5	ASSSDPGRKSGVGETQY
TRBV12-3/TRBV12-4	TRBJ1-2	ASSFSLGLNYGYT
TRBV21-1	TRBJ2-5	ASSNGLAGFQETQY
TRBV28	TRBJ2-1	ASRQAGDWYNEQF
TRBV28	TRBJ2-3	ASSPRTEGRRDTQY
TRBV27	TRBJ2-7	ASSQGTDSYEQY
TRBV12-3/TRBV12-4	TRBJ2-1	ASSLASGLDEQF
TRBV4-3	TRBJ2-1	ASSQDAWTGTGEQF
TRBV6-9	TRBJ2-5	ASRLASETQY
TRBV6-2/TRBV6-3	TRBJ1-6	ASTLLWSPLH
TRBV20-1	TRBJ1-1	SARNGQGANRAF
TRBV28	TRBJ2-1	ASTPRAGPHYNEQF
TRBV29-1	TRBJ1-1	SVELRGRGGGLSTEAF
TRBV7-2	TRBJ1-2	ASSFGHRYGYT